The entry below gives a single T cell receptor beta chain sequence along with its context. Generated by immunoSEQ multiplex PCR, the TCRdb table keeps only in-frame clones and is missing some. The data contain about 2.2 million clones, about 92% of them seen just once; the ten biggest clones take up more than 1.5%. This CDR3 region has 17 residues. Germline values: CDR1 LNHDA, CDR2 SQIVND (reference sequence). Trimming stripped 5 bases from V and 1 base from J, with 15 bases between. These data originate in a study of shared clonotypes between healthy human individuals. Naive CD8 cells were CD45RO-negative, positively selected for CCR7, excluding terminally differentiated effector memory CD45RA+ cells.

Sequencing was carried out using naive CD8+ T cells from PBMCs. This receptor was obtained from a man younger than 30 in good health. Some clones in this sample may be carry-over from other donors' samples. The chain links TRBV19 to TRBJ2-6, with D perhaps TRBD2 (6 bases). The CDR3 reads CASSPHWGESGANVLTF. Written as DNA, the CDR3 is TGTGCCAGTAGTCCTCACTGGGGGGAGTCTGGGGCCAACGTCCTGACTTTC.